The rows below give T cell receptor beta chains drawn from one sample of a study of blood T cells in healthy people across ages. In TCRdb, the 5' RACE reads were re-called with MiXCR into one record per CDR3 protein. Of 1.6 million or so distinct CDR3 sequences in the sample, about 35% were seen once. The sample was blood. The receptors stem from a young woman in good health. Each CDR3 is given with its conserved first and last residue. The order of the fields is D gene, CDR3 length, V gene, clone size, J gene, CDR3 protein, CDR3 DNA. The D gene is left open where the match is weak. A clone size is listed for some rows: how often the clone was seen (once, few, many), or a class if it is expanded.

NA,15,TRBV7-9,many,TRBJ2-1,CASSLDGSAYDEQFF,TGTGCCAGCAGCTTAGACGGCTCAGCATATGATGAGCAGTTCTTC
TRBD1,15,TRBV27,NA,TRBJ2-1,CASSLGQGKHNEQFF,TGTGCCAGCAGTCTAGGACAGGGGAAGCACAATGAGCAGTTCTTC
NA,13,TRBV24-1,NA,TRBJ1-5,CATSPGHNQPQHF,TGTGCCACCAGTCCGGGTCACAATCAGCCCCAGCATTTT
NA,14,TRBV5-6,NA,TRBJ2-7,CASSLRTGTLEQYF,TGTGCCAGCAGCCTCCGGACTGGGACCTTGGAGCAGTACTTC
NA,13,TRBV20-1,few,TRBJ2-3,CSAIGEAADTQYF,TGCAGTGCTATCGGGGAAGCAGCAGATACGCAGTATTTT
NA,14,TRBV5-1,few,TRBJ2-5,CASSLNSVGETQYF,TGCGCCAGCAGCTTGAACTCGGTGGGCGAGACCCAGTACTTC
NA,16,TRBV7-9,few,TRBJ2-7,CASSLGSGTGGYEQYF,TGTGCCAGCAGCTTAGGCAGTGGTACTGGGGGTTACGAGCAGTACTTC
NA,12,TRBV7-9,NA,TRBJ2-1,CASTQDNNEQFF,TGTGCCAGCACTCAGGATAACAATGAGCAGTTCTTC
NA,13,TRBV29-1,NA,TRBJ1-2,CSVGGVKDYGYTF,TGCAGCGTTGGAGGGGTTAAAGACTATGGCTACACCTTC
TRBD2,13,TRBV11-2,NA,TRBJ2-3,CASSSETSATQYF,TGTGCCAGCAGCTCCGAGACTAGCGCGACGCAGTATTTT
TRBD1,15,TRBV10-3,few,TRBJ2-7,CAISESPGGIDEQYF,TGTGCCATCAGTGAGTCGCCAGGGGGTATCGACGAGCAGTACTTC
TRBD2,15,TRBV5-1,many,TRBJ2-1,CASSLVTSGYNEQFF,TGTGCCAGCAGCTTAGTCACTAGCGGATACAATGAGCAGTTCTTC
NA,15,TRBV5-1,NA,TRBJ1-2,CASSLEDGGAYGYTF,TGCGCCAGCAGCTTGGAGGACGGTGGGGCCTATGGCTACACCTTC
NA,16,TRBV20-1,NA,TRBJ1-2,CSARSPGPRAGYGYTF,TGCAGTGCTAGATCGCCCGGTCCGAGGGCGGGCTATGGCTACACCTTC
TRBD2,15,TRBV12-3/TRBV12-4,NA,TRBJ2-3,CASSFGTSATDTQYF,TGTGCCAGCAGTTTTGGGACTAGCGCTACAGATACGCAGTATTTT
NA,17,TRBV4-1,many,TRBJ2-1,CASSPESSGSSYNEQFF,TGCGCCAGCAGCCCGGAGTCGAGCGGTAGCTCCTACAATGAGCAGTTCTTC
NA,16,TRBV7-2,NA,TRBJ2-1,CASSSHGPNPYNEQFF,TGTGCCAGCAGCTCCCACGGACCCAACCCCTACAATGAGCAGTTCTTC
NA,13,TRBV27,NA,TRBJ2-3,CASTLRGSDTQYF,TGTGCCAGCACCTTACGGGGGTCAGATACGCAGTATTTT
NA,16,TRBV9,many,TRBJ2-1,CASSPRRGGSYNEQFF,TGTGCCAGCAGCCCTAGGAGGGGGGGCTCCTACAATGAGCAGTTCTTC
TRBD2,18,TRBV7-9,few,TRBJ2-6,CASSFGRALLSGANVLTF,TGTGCCAGCAGCTTCGGGAGGGCACTACTTTCTGGGGCCAACGTCCTGACTTTC
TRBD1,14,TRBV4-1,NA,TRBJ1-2,CASSQVQGRHGYTF,TGCGCCAGCAGCCAAGTACAGGGGAGGCATGGCTACACCTTC
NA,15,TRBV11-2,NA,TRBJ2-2,CASSLGHLYTGELFF,TGTGCCAGCAGCTTAGGCCATTTATACACCGGGGAGCTGTTTTTT
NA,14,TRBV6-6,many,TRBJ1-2,CASSYFGVDYGYTF,TGTGCCAGCAGTTACTTCGGTGTCGACTATGGCTACACCTTC
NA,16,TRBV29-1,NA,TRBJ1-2,CSVEGGGPTNNHGYTF,TGCAGCGTTGAAGGGGGAGGGCCCACAAATAACCATGGCTACACCTTC
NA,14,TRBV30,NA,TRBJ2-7,CAWKETIQIYEQYF,TGTGCCTGGAAGGAGACTATCCAAATCTACGAGCAGTACTTC
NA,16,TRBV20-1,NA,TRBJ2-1,CSARVSGTVSYNEQFF,TGCAGTGCTAGAGTTTCGGGGACTGTGTCCTACAATGAGCAGTTCTTC
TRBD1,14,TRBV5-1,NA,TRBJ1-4,CAGSPDRANEKLFF,TGCGCCGGCAGCCCGGACAGGGCTAATGAAAAACTGTTTTTT
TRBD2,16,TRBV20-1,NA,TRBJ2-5,CSAPGLAGVTVETQYF,TGCAGTGCCCCGGGACTAGCGGGAGTCACGGTAGAGACCCAGTACTTC
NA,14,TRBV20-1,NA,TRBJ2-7,CSASPDPRIEEQYF,TGCAGTGCTAGCCCCGACCCACGAATTGAGGAGCAGTACTTC
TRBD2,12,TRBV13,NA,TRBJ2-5,CASNGLVETQYF,TGTGCCAGCAACGGACTAGTGGAGACCCAGTACTTC
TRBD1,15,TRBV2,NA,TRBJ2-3,CASRPSGQPTDTQYF,TGTGCCAGCAGGCCCTCGGGACAGCCCACAGATACGCAGTATTTT
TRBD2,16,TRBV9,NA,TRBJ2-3,CASSATSGRLGGTQYF,TGTGCCAGCAGCGCGACTAGCGGGAGACTTGGTGGTACGCAGTATTTT
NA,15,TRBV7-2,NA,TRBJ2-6,CASSSGADGANVLTF,TGTGCCAGCAGCTCGGGGGCGGACGGGGCCAACGTCCTGACTTTC
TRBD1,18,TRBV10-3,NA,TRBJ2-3,CAISESQGTGGITDTQYF,TGTGCCATCAGTGAGTCACAGGGGACAGGGGGCATCACGGATACGCAGTATTTT
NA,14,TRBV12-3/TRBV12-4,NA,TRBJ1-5,CASSWLEGNQPQHF,TGTGCCAGCAGTTGGCTAGAAGGCAATCAGCCCCAGCATTTT
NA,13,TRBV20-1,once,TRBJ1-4,CSGQDNHNEKLFF,TGCAGTGGGCAGGACAACCATAATGAAAAACTGTTTTTT
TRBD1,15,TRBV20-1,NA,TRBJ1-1,CSATRTGVGGTEAFF,TGCAGTGCCACTCGGACAGGAGTCGGCGGCACTGAAGCTTTCTTT
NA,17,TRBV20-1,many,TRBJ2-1,CSARGARAGRAYNEQFF,TGCAGTGCTAGAGGAGCCCGGGCGGGGCGAGCCTACAATGAGCAGTTCTTC
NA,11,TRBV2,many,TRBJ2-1,CASSDWEEQFF,TGTGCCAGCAGTGACTGGGAGGAGCAGTTCTTC
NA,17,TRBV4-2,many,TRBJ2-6,CASSQDPGRGGANVLTF,TGTGCCAGCAGCCAAGACCCCGGTAGGGGTGGGGCCAACGTCCTGACTTTC
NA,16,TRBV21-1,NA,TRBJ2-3,CASSLDHRSLRDTQYF,TGTGCCAGCAGCCTGGATCACAGAAGCCTGCGGGATACGCAGTATTTT
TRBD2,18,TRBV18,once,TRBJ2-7,CASSPRVPGLAGTYEQYF,TGTGCCAGCTCACCAAGAGTCCCCGGACTAGCGGGGACCTACGAGCAGTACTTC
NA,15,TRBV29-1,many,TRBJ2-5,CSVEVGRGVGETQYF,TGCAGCGTTGAAGTTGGACGTGGGGTAGGAGAGACCCAGTACTTC
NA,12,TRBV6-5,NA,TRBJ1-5,CASNRNKQPQHF,TGTGCCAGCAACAGGAATAAACAGCCCCAGCATTTT
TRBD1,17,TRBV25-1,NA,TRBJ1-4,CASSEEDRVLNLGKLFF,TGTGCCAGCAGTGAAGAAGACAGGGTTCTAAATCTTGGAAAACTGTTTTTT
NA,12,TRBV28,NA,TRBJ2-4,CASSLQPNIQYF,TGTGCCAGCAGTTTGCAACCTAACATTCAGTACTTC
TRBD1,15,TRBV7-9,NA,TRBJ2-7,CASSSSSGQSYEQYF,TGTGCCAGCAGCTCATCGTCGGGACAGTCCTACGAGCAGTACTTC